This TCR beta chain stems from a study of cytomegalovirus exposure and HLA in healthy donors. V was pared by 6 bases and J by 6 bases, with 18 bases between. Germline CDR1 is MNHEY and CDR2 is SVGAGI. There are 15 residues in the CDR3. The PCR contained 60 Vbeta and 13 Jbeta primers. Authors' analysis steps: In a later analysis, 75 million to 95 million unique TCR beta chains included roughly 11 million shared by two or more donors. Measured with immunoSEQ multiplex PCR; TCRdb has only the in-frame clones, and not every one. Clone size and the V and J calls come from that table; the DNA yielded D and trimming. The sample's table shows 150,000 to 200,000 clones.

The rearrangement joins TRBV6-5 to TRBJ2-1; maybe TRBD1 (6 bases). This clonotype was obtained from a man aged 30 to 39 in good health and CMV-seronegative. The sample consisted of PBMCs. DNA for the CDR3: TGTGCCAGCAGCGACCAGGGGCATTGGGTCAATGAGCAGTTCTTC. It is translated as CASSDQGHWVNEQFF.